This T cell receptor (beta chain) was retrieved from a study of spatial heterogeneity in lung cancer. As for the study in general: Consistent detection of more beta-chain than alpha-chain sequences was observed.

As for time point: sample taken at primary tumor resection. TCRs were sequenced from unsorted whole RNA of tumor, nontumor lung or PBMC. Samples were donated by 72 untreated early-stage non-small cell lung cancer patients. Germline-derived CDR1 and CDR2 are DFQATT and SNEGSKA (reference sequence). The CDR3 has 12 residues. V shed 6 bases and J shed 3 bases, with 9 bases lying between them. Study-wide findings and caveats: Ubiquitous expanded tumor TCRs appeared in blood more at resection than follow-up.

Every TCR cDNA molecule bore its own unique molecular identifier. A single record per CDR3 protein comes from TCRdb applying MiXCR to the 5' RACE reads. The sample lists about 48,000 distinct CDR3 sequences, approximately 5.7% occurring once. Ten or more counts support this clonotype. Its matching antigen is unknown. The clonotype originates from a male donor with early-stage non-small cell lung cancer. This specimen consisted of PBMCs, obtained at surgery. The rearrangement links TRBV20-1 to TRBJ1-5; no definite D call. The CDR3 nucleotides are TGCAGTGCCGCGAGATACAATCAGCCCCAGCATTTT. Translated: CSAARYNQPQHF.